The sample holds a few counts of the clone carrying this T cell receptor (beta chain). What it recognizes is unknown. The sample comes from a study of T cell responses to AZD1222 COVID-19 vaccine. Study outcomes and limitations: Donors were chiefly white British, with a greater number of females, and clonal diversity was perhaps underestimated. Nearly half of spike-specific TCRs reportedly target variant regions that are unmutated in the B.1.351 and B.1.1.7 variants.

Clones were sequenced by immunoSEQ multiplex PCR, and TCRdb holds only the in-frame ones, with some missing. This sample has more than 110,000 clones, with 75% to 95% found just once. Per germline, CDR1 SGDLS and CDR2 YYNGEE. V shed 4 bases and J shed 0 bases, with 13 bases lying between them. The CDR3 runs to 15 residues. Sequences were derived from peripheral blood, sampled on day 0 of AZD1222 vaccination. This receptor was obtained from an adult in good health. V gene TRBV9 combines with J gene TRBJ1-1, with D unclear. This chain's CDR3 is CASSSLIGVNTEAFF. The CDR3 nucleotides read TGTGCCAGCAGCTCCCTCATCGGAGTGAACACTGAAGCTTTCTTT.